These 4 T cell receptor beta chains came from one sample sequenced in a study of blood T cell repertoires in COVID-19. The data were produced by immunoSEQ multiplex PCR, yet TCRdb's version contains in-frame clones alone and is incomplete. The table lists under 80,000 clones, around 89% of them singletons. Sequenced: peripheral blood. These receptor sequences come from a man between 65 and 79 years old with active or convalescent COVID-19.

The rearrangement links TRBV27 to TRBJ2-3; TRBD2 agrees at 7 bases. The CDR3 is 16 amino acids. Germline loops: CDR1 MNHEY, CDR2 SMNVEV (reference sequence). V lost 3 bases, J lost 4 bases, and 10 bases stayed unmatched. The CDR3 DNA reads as TGTGCCAGCAGTTTTAGCACTAGCGTTGAGCCAGATACGCAGTATTTT. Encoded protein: CASSFSTSVEPDTQYF.

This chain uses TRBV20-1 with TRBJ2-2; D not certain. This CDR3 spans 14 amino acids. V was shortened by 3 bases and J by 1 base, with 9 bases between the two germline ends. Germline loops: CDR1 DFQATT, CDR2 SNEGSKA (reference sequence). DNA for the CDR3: TGCAGTGCTAGTGCTCTTCTGAACACCGGGGAGCTGTTTTTT. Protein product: CSASALLNTGELFF.

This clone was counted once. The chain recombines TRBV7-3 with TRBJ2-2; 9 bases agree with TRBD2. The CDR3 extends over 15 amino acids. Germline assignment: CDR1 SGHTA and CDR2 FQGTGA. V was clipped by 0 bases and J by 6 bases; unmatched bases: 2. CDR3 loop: CASSLTSGSPGELFF. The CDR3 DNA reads TGTGCCAGCAGCTTAACTAGCGGGAGTCCCGGGGAGCTGTTTTTT.

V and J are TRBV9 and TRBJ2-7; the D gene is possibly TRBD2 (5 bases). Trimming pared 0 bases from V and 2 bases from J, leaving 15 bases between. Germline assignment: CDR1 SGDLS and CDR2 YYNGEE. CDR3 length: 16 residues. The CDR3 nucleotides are TGTGCCAGCAGCGTAGAGGGAGCGCTGGGTACCTACGAGCAGTACTTC. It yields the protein CASSVEGALGTYEQYF.